These 21 T cell receptor beta chains were sequenced from one sample in a study of blood T cells in healthy people across ages. For the second PCR, which ran for roughly 7 to 11 cycles, a sample-barcoded 5' primer and a J-beta primer mix were used. TCRdb itself ran the 5' RACE reads through MiXCR, one entry per CDR3 protein. The top ten hold approximately 18% of the sample, which has 790,000 or so distinct CDR3 sequences, about 42% seen once. What was sequenced was blood. The receptors derive from a man of 80 years or more in good health.

This chain links TRBV29-1 with TRBJ1-1; TRBD1 aligns across 8 bases. V trimming: 6 bases; J trimming: 1 base; junction bases outside the gene matches: 4. The CDR3 totals 13 residues. CDR1 SQVTM and CDR2 ANQGSEA come from the germline V gene. CDR3 in DNA: TGCAGCGTAGTCAGGGGGCGGAACACTGAAGCTTTCTTT. Amino acids: CSVVRGRNTEAFF.

This clonotype was counted many times. The J gene is TRBJ2-7, the V gene TRBV5-1; D is perhaps TRBD2 (6 bases). The V end lost 1 base, the J end lost 0 bases, and 17 bases lay between the germline ends. The CDR3 contains 17 residues. Germline V gives CDR1 SGHRS, CDR2 YFSETQ. The CDR3 DNA follows: TGCGCCAGCAGCTTGAGGCGCGGAGCGGGCATCTCCTACGAGCAGTACTTC. Translating it yields CASSLRRGAGISYEQYF.

This clonotype occurred many times. This chain uses TRBV7-2 with TRBJ2-3; D is unclear. The CDR3 contains 14 residues. The V end was cut by 5 bases, the J end by 1 base, with 10 bases between. The germline gives CDR1 SGHTA, CDR2 FQGNSA. CDR3 residues: CASSPLGGTDTQYF. The CDR3 DNA reads as TGTGCCAGCAGCCCCCTTGGTGGCACAGATACGCAGTATTTT.

About this clonotype: With a much larger clone just one base away, this may be a read error. This chain links TRBV7-2 with TRBJ2-3, with D perhaps matching TRBD2 (6 bases). CDR1 and CDR2 (germline): SGHTA, FQGNSA. This CDR3 contains 16 residues. The CDR3 bases are TGTGCCAGCAGCCTCGTAGCGGCCTCGGGCACAGAGACGCAGTATTTT. Translation: CASSLVAASGTETQYF.

This clonotype was observed many times. The rearrangement links TRBV4-3 to TRBJ2-7, with TRBD1 as a possible D gene (6 bases). This CDR3 has 15 amino acids. The V end was cut by 6 bases, the J end by 5 bases, with 20 bases between. The V gene's germline CDR1 is LGHNA and CDR2 YSLEER. In DNA form, the CDR3 reads TGCGCCAGCAGTCAACTTCCGGGACAAGCAGACGAGCAGTACTTC. Protein product: CASSQLPGQADEQYF.

This clonotype was seen only a few times. The V and J genes are TRBV11-2 and TRBJ2-3; D remains unclear. V gave up 3 bases and J gave up 6 bases, with 13 bases separating them. Germline assignment: CDR1 SGHAT and CDR2 FQNNGV. The CDR3 covers 14 residues. The CDR3 sequence: CASSFLRNVDTQYF. The DNA of the CDR3 is TGTGCCAGCAGCTTTCTCCGGAATGTCGATACGCAGTATTTT.

This chain uses TRBV13 with TRBJ1-5; TRBD1 matches 7 bases. Germline CDR1 is PRHDT and CDR2 is FYEKMQ (reference sequence). The CDR3 has 14 amino acids. Losses at the gene ends were 5 bases for V and 3 bases for J; bases not matched to a gene: 4. The CDR3 sequence is CASSKGQINQPQHF. Written as DNA, the CDR3 is TGTGCCAGCAGCAAGGGACAGATCAATCAGCCCCAGCATTTT.

CDR3 coding DNA: TGTGCCAGCAGCTTAGTCAGTACAAACTATGGCTACACCTTC. Translation: CASSLVSTNYGYTF. The chain recombines TRBV7-2 with TRBJ1-2; D ambiguous. The CDR3 has 14 residues. Trimming took 1 base from V and 2 from J, leaving 8 bases between them. Germline V CDR1 and CDR2: SGHTA, FQGNSA. The full variable domain, in which reference TRBV7-2 and TRBJ1-2 provide the parts outside the CDR3, is GAGVSQSPSNKVTEKGKDVELRCDPISGHTALYWYRQSLGQGLEFLIYFQGNSAPDKSGLPSDRFSAERTGGSVSTLTIQRTQQEDSAVYLCASSLVSTNYGYTFGSGTRLTVV.

The chain has TRBV3-1 and TRBJ2-1, with 7 positions matching TRBD2. V trimming: 4 bases; J trimming: 8 bases; junction bases outside the gene matches: 5. The germline V gene encodes CDR1 LGHDT and CDR2 YNNKEL (reference sequence). There are 13 residues in the CDR3. As DNA, the CDR3 is TGTGCCAGCAGCCTGGGGGGGGGACATGAGCAGTTCTTC. Its translation is CASSLGGGHEQFF.

This clonotype has just a few counts. V usage is TRBV10-3 and J usage is TRBJ2-5; 12 bases are shared with TRBD2. The end of the DNA fits TRBJ2-7 better, so the J call may be wrong. The CDR3 consists of 18 residues. Germline CDR1 ENHRY, CDR2 SYGVKD. CDR3 nucleotide sequence: TGTGCCATCAGAAAACAGGCCAGACTAGCGGGAGATCGGAACGAGCAGTACTTC. Its translation: CAIRKQARLAGDRNEQYF.

CDR3 sequence: CASSKRDTYNEQFF. Here the CDR3 DNA reads TGTGCCAGTAGTAAGCGGGACACCTACAATGAGCAGTTCTTC. The rearrangement joins TRBV19 to TRBJ2-1; D might be TRBD2 (7 bases). CDR1 LNHDA and CDR2 SQIVND come from the germline V gene (reference sequence). Trimming took 4 bases from V and 2 from J, leaving 9 bases between them. The CDR3 totals 14 residues.

This clonotype was counted ten times or more. Sequence at one end of the junction differs from germline and may be a read error. The rearrangement joins TRBV20-1 to TRBJ2-1, with 9 bases that match TRBD2. Looked up from germline, CDR1 is DFQATT and CDR2 is SNEGSKA (reference sequence). The CDR3 is 12 amino acids. The CDR3 sequence: CSSSGTHNEQFF. CDR3 nucleotides: TGCAGTTCTAGCGGGACACACAATGAGCAGTTCTTC.

A single count supports this clonotype. The chain joins TRBV5-1 to TRBJ2-3; 13 nucleotides align to TRBD2. Germline loops: CDR1 SGHRS, CDR2 YFSETQ. The CDR3 runs 17 residues. Trimming took 4 bases from V and 4 from J; bases not matched to a gene: 9. DNA of the CDR3: TGCGCCAGCAGCGCCTCAGGACTAGCGGGAGCCGCAGATACGCAGTATTTT. It is translated as CASSASGLAGAADTQYF.

This clonotype was observed many times. The genes are TRBV20-1 and TRBJ2-3; D not resolved. The CDR3 sequence is 14 residues long. V was trimmed by 3 bases and J by 1 base, leaving 11 bases between them. CDR1 DFQATT and CDR2 SNEGSKA come from the germline V gene (reference sequence). The CDR3: CSASSRAGTDTQYF. As DNA, the CDR3 is TGCAGTGCTAGTTCTCGGGCCGGCACAGATACGCAGTATTTT.

The chain has TRBV7-2 and TRBJ2-4, with D hard to call. This CDR3 comprises 16 residues. V lost 5 bases and J lost 3, with 17 bases in between. Germline values: CDR1 SGHTA, CDR2 FQGNSA. In DNA form, the CDR3 reads TGTGCCAGCAGCAACCCTCCAATCTTAGGCAAAAACATTCAGTACTTC. Protein sequence: CASSNPPILGKNIQYF.

The chain couples TRBV2 to TRBJ2-3; TRBD1 matches 8 bases. Germline CDR1 SNHLY, CDR2 FYNNEI. This CDR3 is built from 15 residues. Germline trimming cut 6 bases from V and 1 base from J; bases unmatched to any gene: 6. CDR3 protein: CASRAGTGRTDTQYF. DNA for the CDR3: TGTGCCAGCAGGGCCGGGACAGGTCGCACAGATACGCAGTATTTT.

The chain carries TRBV6-1 and TRBJ1-6; 7 nucleotides match TRBD1. V shed 7 bases and J 6 bases; nucleotides not matched to a gene: 6. The CDR3 length is 14 residues. From germline, CDR1 is MNHNS and CDR2 SASEGT. The CDR3: CASTPGQANSPLHF. CDR3 in DNA: TGTGCCAGCACCCCCGGACAGGCTAATTCACCCCTCCACTTT.

This clonotype was counted once. A much larger clone sits a single nucleotide away, making a read error possible. The chain links TRBV12-3 or TRBV12-4 to TRBJ2-5; a possible D gene is TRBD2 (7 bases). Trimming removed 6 bases at V and 9 bases at J, with 17 bases between. The CDR3 extends over 13 amino acids. The CDR3, as DNA: TGTGCCAGCAGCACAGGGACCCGGGAGGCCCAGTACTTC. This encodes CASSTGTREAQYF.

CDR3 DNA sequence: TGCAGTGCTAGTCGCGGGACGAGAAAAGAGACCCAGTACTTC. Translated: CSASRGTRKETQYF. The V call is TRBV20-1, the J call TRBJ2-5; D might be TRBD2 (6 bases). V was trimmed by 3 bases and J by 3 bases, leaving 14 bases between them. The CDR3 contains 14 residues. Germline CDR1 reads DFQATT; CDR2 reads SNEGSKA (reference sequence).

The V and J genes are TRBV20-1 and TRBJ2-5; 9 bases map to TRBD1. Trimming took 2 bases from V and 4 from J; bases not matched to a gene: 2. In germline, CDR1 is DFQATT, CDR2 SNEGSKA (reference sequence). This CDR3 is built from 13 residues. CDR3 in amino acids: CSARQDRGETQYF. CDR3 nucleotides: TGCAGTGCTAGACAGGACAGGGGAGAGACCCAGTACTTC.

The chain is built from TRBV29-1 and TRBJ1-2, with 9 bases that match TRBD1. The CDR3 length is 13 residues. Germline loops: CDR1 SQVTM, CDR2 ANQGSEA. After removal of 4 bases from V and 7 bases from J, the junction contained 7 bases not matched to a gene. The CDR3 DNA reads TGCAGCGTTGGTCATTGGGGACAGGGTGGCTACACCTTC. Its translation is CSVGHWGQGGYTF.